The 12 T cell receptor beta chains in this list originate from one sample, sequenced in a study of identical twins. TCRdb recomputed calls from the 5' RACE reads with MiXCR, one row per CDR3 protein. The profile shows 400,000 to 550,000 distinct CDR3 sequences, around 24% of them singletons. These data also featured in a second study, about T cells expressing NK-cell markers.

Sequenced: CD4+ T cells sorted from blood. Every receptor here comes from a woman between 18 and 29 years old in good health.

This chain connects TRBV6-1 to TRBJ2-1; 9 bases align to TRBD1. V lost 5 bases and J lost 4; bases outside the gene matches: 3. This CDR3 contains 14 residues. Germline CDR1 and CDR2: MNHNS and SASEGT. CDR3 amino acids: CASSPGQGYNEQFF. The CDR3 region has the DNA TGTGCCAGCAGTCCGGGACAGGGTTACAATGAGCAGTTCTTC.

Here the CDR3 DNA reads TGTGCCAGCAGTTACTCGACCGGGGGGACCTATGAGCAGTTCTTC. It is translated as CASSYSTGGTYEQFF. The chain employs TRBV6-5 and TRBJ2-1, with 7 bases aligning to TRBD2. The CDR3 has 15 residues. Germline lookup yields CDR1 MNHEY and CDR2 SVGAGI. V shed 0 bases and J 8 bases; nucleotides not matched to a gene: 7.

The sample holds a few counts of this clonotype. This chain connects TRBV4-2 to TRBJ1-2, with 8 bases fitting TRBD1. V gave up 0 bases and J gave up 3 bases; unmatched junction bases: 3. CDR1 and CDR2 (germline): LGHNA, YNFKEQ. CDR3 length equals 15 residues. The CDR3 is CASSQEMTGDYGYTF. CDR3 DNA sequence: TGTGCCAGCAGCCAAGAAATGACAGGGGACTATGGCTACACCTTC.

Here the CDR3 DNA reads TGTGCCTCATGCCCGGGGACGAACACCGGGGAGCTGTTTTTT. Its translation: CASCPGTNTGELFF. The chain has TRBV10-3 and TRBJ2-2; TRBD2 is a possible D gene (5 bases). The germline CDR1 and CDR2 sequences are ENHRY and SYGVKD. CDR3 length: 14 amino acids. The V gene lost 11 bases and the J gene lost 0 bases, with 13 bases spanning the gap.

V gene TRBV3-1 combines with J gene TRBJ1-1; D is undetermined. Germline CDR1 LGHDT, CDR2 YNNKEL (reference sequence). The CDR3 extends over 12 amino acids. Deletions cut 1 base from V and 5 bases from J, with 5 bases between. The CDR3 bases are TGTGCCAGCAGCCAAGGGTCTACTGAAGCTTTCTTT. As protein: CASSQGSTEAFF.

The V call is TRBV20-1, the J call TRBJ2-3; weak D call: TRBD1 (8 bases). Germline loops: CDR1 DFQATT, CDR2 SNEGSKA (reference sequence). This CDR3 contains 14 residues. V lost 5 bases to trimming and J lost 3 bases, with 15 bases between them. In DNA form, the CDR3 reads TGCAGTGCTTTGGTACAGGGGGGGACAGATACGCAGTATTTT. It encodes CSALVQGGTDTQYF.

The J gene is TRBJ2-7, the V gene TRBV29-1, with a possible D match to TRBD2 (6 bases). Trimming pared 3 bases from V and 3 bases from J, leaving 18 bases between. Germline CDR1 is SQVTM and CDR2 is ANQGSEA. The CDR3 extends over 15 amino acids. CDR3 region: CSVELVWGGNYEQYF. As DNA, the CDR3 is TGCAGCGTTGAGTTAGTGTGGGGAGGTAACTACGAGCAGTACTTC.

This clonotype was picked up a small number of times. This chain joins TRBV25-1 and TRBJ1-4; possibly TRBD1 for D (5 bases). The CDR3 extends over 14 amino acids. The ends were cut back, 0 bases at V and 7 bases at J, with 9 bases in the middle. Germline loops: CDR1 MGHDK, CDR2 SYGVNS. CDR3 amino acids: CASSEYGAGEKLFF. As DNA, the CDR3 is TGTGCCAGCAGTGAATACGGGGCTGGTGAAAAACTGTTTTTT.

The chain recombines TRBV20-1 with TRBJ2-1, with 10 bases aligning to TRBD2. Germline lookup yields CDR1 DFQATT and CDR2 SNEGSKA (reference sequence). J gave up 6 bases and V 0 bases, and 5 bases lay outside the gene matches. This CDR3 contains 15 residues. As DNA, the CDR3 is TGCAGTGCTAGAGATCGCCAGCGGGGGGGCAATGAGCAGTTCTTC. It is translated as CSARDRQRGGNEQFF.

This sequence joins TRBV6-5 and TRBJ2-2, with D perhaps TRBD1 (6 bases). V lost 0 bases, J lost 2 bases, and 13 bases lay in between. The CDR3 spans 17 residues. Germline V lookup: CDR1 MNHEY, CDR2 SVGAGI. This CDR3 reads CASSYSRIRGNTGELFF. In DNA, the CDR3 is TGTGCCAGCAGTTACTCAAGAATCAGGGGCAACACCGGGGAGCTGTTTTTT.

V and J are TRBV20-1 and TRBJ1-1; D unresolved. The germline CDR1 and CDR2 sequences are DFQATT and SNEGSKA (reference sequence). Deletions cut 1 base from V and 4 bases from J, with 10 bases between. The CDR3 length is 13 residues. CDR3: CSARGGTITEAFF. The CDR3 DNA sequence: TGCAGTGCTAGAGGCGGAACGATCACTGAAGCTTTCTTT.

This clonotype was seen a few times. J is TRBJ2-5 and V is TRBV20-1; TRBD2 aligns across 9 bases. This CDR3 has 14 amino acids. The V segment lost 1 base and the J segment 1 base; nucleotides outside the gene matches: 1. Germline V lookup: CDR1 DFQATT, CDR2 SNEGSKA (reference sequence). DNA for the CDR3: TGCAGTGCTAGAGCTAGCGGGGTCCAAGAGACCCAGTACTTC. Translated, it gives CSARASGVQETQYF.